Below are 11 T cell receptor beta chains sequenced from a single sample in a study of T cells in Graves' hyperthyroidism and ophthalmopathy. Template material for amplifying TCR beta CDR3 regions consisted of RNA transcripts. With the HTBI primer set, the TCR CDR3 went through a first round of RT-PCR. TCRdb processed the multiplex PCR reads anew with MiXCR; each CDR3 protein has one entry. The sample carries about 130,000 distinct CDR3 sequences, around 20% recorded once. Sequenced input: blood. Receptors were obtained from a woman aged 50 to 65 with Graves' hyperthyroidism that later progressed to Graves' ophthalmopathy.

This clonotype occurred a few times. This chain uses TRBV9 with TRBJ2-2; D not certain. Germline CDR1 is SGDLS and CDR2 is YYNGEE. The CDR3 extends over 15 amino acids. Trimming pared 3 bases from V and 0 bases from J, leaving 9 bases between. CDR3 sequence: CASSAVVSNTGELFF. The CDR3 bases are TGTGCCAGCAGCGCCGTGGTTTCGAACACCGGGGAGCTGTTTTTT.

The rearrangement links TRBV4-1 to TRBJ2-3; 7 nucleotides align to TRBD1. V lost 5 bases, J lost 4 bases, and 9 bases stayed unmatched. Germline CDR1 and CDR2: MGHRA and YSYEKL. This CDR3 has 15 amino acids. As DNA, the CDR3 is TGCGCCAGCAGCAAAAAAGACAGGGTACCAGATACGCAGTATTTT. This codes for CASSKKDRVPDTQYF.

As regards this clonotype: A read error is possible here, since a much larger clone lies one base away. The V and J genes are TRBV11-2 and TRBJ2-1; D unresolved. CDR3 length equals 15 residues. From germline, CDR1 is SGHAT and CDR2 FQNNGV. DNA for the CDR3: TGTGCCAGCAGCGTCTCCTGGGTAGGGAACAATGAGCATTTCTTC. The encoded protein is CASSVSWVGNNEHFF.

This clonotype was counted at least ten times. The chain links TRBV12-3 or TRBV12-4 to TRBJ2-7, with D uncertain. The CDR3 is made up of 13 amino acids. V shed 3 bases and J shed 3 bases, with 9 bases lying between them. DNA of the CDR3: TGTGCCAGCAGTTTTAAAGACCACTACGAGCAGTACTTC. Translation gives CASSFKDHYEQYF.

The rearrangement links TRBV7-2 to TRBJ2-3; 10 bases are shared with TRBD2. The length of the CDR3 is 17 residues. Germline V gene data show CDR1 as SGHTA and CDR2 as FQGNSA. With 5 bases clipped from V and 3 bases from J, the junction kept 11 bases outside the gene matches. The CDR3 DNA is TGTGCCAGCAGCAGCACAATAACTAGCGGGGCAACAGATACGCAGTATTTT. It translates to CASSSTITSGATDTQYF.

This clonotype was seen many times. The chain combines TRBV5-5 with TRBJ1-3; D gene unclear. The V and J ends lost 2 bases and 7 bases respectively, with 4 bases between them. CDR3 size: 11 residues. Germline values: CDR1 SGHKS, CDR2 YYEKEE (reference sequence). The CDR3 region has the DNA TGTGCCAGCAGCTTACAGAACACCATATATTTT. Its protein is CASSLQNTIYF.

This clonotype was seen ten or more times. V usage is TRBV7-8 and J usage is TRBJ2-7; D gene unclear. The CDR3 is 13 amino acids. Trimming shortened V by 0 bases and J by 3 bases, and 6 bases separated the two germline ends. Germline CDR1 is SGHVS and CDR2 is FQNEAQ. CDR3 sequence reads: CASSLAQNYEQYF. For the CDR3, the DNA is TGTGCCAGCAGCTTAGCACAGAACTACGAGCAGTACTTC. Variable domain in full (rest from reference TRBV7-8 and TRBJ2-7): GAGVSQSPRYKVAKRGQDVALRCDPISGHVSLFWYQQALGQGPEFLTYFQNEAQLDKSGLPSDRFFAERPEGSVSTLKIQRTQQEDSAVYLCASSLAQNYEQYFGPGTRLTVT.

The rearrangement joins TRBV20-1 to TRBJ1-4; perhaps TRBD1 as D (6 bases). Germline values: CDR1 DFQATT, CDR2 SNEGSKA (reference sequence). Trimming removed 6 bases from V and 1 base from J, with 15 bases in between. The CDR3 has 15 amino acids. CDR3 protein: CSAQGGGGTNEKLFF. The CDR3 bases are TGCAGTGCCCAAGGGGGTGGTGGAACTAATGAAAAACTGTTTTTT.

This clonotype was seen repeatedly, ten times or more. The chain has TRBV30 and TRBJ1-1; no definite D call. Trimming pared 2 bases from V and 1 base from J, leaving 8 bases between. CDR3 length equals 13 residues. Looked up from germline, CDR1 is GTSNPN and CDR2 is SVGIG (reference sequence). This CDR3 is CAWSPPWNTEAFF. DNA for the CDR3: TGTGCCTGGAGTCCGCCGTGGAACACTGAAGCTTTCTTT.

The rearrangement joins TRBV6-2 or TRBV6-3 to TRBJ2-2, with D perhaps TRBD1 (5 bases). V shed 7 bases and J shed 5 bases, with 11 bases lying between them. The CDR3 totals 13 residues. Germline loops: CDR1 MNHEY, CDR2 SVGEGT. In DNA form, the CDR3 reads TGTGCCAGCAAAAGGGGCTGGACCGGGGAGCTGTTTTTT. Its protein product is CASKRGWTGELFF.

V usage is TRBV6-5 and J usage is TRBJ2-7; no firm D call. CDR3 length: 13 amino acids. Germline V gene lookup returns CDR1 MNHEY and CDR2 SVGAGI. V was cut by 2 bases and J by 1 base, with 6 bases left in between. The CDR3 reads CASSYGASYEQYF. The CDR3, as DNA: TGTGCCAGCAGTTACGGCGCTTCCTACGAGCAGTACTTC.